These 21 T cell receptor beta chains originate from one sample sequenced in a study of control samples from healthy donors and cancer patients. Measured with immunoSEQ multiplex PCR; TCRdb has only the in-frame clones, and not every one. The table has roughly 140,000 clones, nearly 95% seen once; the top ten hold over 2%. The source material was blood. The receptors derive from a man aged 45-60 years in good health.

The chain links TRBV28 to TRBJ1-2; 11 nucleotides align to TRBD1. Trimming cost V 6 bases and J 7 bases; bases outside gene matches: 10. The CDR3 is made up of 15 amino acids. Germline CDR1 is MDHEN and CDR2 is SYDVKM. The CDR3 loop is CASSQTGQGASGYTF. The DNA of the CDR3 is TGTGCCAGCAGCCAAACCGGACAGGGGGCTTCTGGCTACACCTTC.

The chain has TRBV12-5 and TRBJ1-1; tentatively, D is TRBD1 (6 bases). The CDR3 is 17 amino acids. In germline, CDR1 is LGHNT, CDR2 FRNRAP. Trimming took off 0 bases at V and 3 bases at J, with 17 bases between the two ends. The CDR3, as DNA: TGTGCTAGTGGTTTGGTACTGGACAGATTATTTTACACTGAAGCTTTCTTT. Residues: CASGLVLDRLFYTEAFF.

CDR3 sequence reads: CASSQGLMWNEQFF. The CDR3 DNA reads TGTGCCAGCAGTCAAGGACTAATGTGGAATGAGCAGTTCTTC. The chain employs TRBV6-2 or TRBV6-3 and TRBJ2-1; a weak D match, TRBD2 (6 bases). V lost 5 bases and J lost 7, with 15 bases in between. The germline V gene has CDR1 MNHEY and CDR2 SVGEGT. The CDR3 totals 14 residues.

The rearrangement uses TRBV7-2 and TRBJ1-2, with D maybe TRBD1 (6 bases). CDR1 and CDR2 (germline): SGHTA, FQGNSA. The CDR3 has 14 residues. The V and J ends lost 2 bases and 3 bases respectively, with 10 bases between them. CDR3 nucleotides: TGTGCCAGCAGCTTACACAGGGTGGACTATGGCTACACCTTC. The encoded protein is CASSLHRVDYGYTF.

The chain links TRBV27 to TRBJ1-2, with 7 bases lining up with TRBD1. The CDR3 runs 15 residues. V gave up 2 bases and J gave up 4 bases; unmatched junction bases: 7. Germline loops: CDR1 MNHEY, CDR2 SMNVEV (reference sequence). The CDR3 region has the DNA TGTGCCAGCAGTTTAAGGAACGCAGGGGGCTATGGCTACACCTTC. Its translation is CASSLRNAGGYGYTF.

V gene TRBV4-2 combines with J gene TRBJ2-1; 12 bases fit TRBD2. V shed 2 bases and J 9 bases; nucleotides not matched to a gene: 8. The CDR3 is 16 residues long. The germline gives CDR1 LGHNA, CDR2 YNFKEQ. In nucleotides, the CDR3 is TGTGCCAGCAGCCAAAAGACTAGCGGGAGATTTGTTGAGCAGTTCTTC. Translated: CASSQKTSGRFVEQFF.

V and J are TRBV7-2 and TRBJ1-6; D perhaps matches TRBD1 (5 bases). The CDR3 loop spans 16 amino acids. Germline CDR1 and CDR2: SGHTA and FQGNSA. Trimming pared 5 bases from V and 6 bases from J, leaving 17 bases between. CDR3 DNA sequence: TGTGCCAGCAGCACCGATAGATGGGGGGGTAATTCACCCCTCCACTTT. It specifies CASSTDRWGGNSPLHF.

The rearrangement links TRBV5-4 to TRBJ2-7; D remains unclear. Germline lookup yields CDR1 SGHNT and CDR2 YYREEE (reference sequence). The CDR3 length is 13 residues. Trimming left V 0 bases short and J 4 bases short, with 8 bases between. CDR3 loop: CASSLEESYEQYF. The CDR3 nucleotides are TGTGCCAGCAGCTTGGAAGAATCTTACGAGCAGTACTTC.

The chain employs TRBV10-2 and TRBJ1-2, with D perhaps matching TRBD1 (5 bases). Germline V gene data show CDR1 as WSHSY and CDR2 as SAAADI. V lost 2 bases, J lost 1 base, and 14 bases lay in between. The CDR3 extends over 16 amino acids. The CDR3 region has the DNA TGCGCCAGCAGTGAGACCCAGGGAGTGCTTAACTATGGCTACACCTTC. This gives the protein CASSETQGVLNYGYTF.

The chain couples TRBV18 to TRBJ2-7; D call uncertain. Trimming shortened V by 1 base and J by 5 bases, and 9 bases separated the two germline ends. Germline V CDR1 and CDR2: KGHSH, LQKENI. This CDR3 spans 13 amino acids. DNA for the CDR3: TGTGCCAGCTCACCACAGGTGAGAGACGAGCAGTACTTC. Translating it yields CASSPQVRDEQYF.

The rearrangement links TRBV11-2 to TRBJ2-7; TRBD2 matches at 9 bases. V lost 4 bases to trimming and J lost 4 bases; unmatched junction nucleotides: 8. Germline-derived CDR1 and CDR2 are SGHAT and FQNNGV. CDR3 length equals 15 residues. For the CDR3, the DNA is TGTGCCAGCAGCTCATCTAGCGGGACGGGATACGAGCAGTACTTC. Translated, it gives CASSSSSGTGYEQYF.

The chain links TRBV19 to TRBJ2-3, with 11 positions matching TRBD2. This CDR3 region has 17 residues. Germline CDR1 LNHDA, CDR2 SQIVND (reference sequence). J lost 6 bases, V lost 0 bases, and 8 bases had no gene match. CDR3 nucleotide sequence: TGTGCCAGTAGTATAGATGCCACTAGCGGGAGTTTGGATACGCAGTATTTT. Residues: CASSIDATSGSLDTQYF.

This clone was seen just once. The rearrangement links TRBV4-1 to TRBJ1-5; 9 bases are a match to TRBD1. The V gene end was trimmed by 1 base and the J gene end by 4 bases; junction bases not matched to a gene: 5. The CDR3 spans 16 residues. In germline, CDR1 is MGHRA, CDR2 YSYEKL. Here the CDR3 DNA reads TGCGCCAGCAGCCAAGTCGGACAGGGGAATAATCAGCCCCAGCATTTT. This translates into CASSQVGQGNNQPQHF.

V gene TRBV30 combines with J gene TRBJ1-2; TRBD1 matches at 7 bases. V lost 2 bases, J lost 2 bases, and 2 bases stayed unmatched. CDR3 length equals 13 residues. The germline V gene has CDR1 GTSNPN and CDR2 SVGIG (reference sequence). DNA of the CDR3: TGTGCCTGGAGTTCGACAGGGAACTATGGCTACACCTTC. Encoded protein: CAWSSTGNYGYTF.

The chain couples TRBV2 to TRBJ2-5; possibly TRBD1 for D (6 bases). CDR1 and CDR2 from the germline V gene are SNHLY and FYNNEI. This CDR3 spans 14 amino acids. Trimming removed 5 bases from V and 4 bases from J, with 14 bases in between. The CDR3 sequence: CASSNTGPLETQYF. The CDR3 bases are TGTGCCAGCAGTAACACAGGGCCTCTAGAGACCCAGTACTTC.

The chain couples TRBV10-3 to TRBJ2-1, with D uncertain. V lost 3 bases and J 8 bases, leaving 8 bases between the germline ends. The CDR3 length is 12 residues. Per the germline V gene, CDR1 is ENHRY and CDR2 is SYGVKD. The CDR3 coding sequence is TGTGCCATCAGTGAAAAGGGATATGAGCAGTTCTTC. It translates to CAISEKGYEQFF.

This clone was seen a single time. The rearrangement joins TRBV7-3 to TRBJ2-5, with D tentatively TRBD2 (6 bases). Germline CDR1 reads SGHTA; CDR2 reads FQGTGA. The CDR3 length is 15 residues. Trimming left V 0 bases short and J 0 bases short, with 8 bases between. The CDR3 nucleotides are TGTGCCAGCAGCTTAACCGGGAGTTACCAAGAGACCCAGTACTTC. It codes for CASSLTGSYQETQYF.

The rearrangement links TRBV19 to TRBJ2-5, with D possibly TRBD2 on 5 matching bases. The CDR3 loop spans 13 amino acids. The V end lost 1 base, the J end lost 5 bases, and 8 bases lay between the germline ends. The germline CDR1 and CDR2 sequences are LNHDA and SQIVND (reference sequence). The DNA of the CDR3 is TGTGCCAGTAGTATAGGAGGGTCGGAGACCCAGTACTTC. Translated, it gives CASSIGGSETQYF.

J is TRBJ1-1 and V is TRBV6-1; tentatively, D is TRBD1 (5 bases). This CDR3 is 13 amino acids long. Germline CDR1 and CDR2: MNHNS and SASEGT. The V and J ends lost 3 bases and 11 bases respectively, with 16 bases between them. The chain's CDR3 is CASSEETAMGAFF. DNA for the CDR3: TGTGCCAGCAGTGAGGAGACAGCAATGGGCGCTTTCTTT.

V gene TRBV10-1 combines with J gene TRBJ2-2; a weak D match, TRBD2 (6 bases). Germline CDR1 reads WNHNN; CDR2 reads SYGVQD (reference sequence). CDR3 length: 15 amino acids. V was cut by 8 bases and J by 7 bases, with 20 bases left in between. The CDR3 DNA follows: TGCGCCAGCGTGGAGGGGCTGGGGACGGACGGGGAGCTGTTTTTT. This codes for CASVEGLGTDGELFF.

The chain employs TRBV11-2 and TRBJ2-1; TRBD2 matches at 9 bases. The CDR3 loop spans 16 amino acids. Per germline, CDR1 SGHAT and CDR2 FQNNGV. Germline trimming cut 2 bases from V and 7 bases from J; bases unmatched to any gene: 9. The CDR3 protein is CASSLMAGGLGNEQFF. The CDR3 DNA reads TGTGCCAGCAGCTTAATGGCGGGAGGGCTTGGGAATGAGCAGTTCTTC.